These T cell receptor beta chains were read from a single sample in a study of cytomegalovirus exposure and HLA in healthy donors. The repertoire was sequenced with immunoSEQ multiplex PCR; TCRdb's copy has only in-frame clones and lacks some. Of roughly 190,000 clones in the sample, just under 75% are singletons; the top ten hold about 4.4%. Material for sequencing was PBMCs. The receptors were gathered from a young man in good health and CMV-seropositive. CDR3s include the opening cysteine and the closing phenylalanine or tryptophan. D genes are given only for firm matches. Clone size is given for some rows only: seen once, a few or many times, or a class if the clone is expanded.

-,TRBD2,TRBV7-2,TRBJ2-7,14,CASSSRTSTYEQYF,TGTGCCAGCAGCTCCCGGACTAGTACCTACGAGCAGTACTTC
-,TRBD1,TRBV18,TRBJ2-5,14,CASSQRQGQETQYF,TGTGCCAGCTCACAGAGACAGGGACAAGAGACCCAGTACTTC
-,-,TRBV7-3,TRBJ1-1,13,CASSFQGNTEAFF,TGTGCCAGCAGCTTTCAGGGAAATACTGAAGCTTTCTTT
-,TRBD2,TRBV4-3,TRBJ2-1,17,CASSQDRGLAFYNEQFF,TGCGCCAGCAGCCAAGATAGGGGACTAGCATTTTACAATGAGCAGTTCTTC
-,TRBD2,TRBV27,TRBJ2-5,21,CASSPGLAGGHTTLPLETQYF,TGTGCCAGCAGCCCCGGACTAGCGGGGGGCCACACTACCCTCCCTCTTGAGACCCAGTACTTC
-,-,TRBV5-8,TRBJ2-7,10,CASTLYEQYF,TGTGCCAGCACCCTCTACGAGCAGTACTTC
few,-,TRBV21-1,TRBJ1-2,16,CASSKRDPGANYGYTF,TGTGCCAGCAGCAAAAGGGATCCAGGGGCTAACTATGGCTACACCTTC
few,-,TRBV7-2,TRBJ2-5,14,CASSLGRQQETQYF,TGTGCCAGCAGCTTAGGGCGACAGCAAGAGACCCAGTACTTC
-,-,TRBV7-2,TRBJ2-3,17,CASSLAAATSKTDTQYF,TGTGCCAGCAGCTTAGCTGCGGCGACTAGTAAGACAGATACGCAGTATTTT
-,-,TRBV28,TRBJ2-5,14,CASSLFQAQETQYF,TGTGCCAGCAGTTTGTTTCAAGCCCAAGAGACCCAGTACTTC
-,TRBD1,TRBV30,TRBJ2-7,13,CALEGDSAYEQYF,TGTGCTTTAGAAGGGGACAGTGCCTACGAGCAGTACTTC
-,TRBD1,TRBV7-9,TRBJ2-2,15,CASSFGQGATGELFF,TGTGCCAGCAGCTTTGGACAGGGGGCCACCGGGGAGCTGTTTTTT
few,TRBD1,TRBV5-5,TRBJ2-7,17,CASSSSPGTGTGYEQYF,TGTGCCAGCAGCTCAAGTCCCGGGACAGGGACGGGCTACGAGCAGTACTTC
-,-,TRBV7-3,TRBJ2-2,12,CASQGGSGELFF,TGTGCCAGCCAGGGGGGCTCGGGGGAGCTGTTTTTT
-,-,TRBV4-2,TRBJ1-1,12,CASSLGNTEAFF,TGTGCCAGCAGCCTCGGGAACACTGAAGCTTTCTTT
-,-,TRBV18,TRBJ1-1,16,CASSPYMQGRNTEAFF,TGTGCCAGCTCACCATATATGCAGGGGAGGAACACTGAAGCTTTCTTT
-,TRBD2,TRBV15,TRBJ2-7,15,CATRKRGGGASEQYF,TGTGCCACCAGGAAAAGGGGCGGGGGGGCGTCCGAGCAGTACTTC
-,TRBD2,TRBV4-1,TRBJ2-1,17,CASSHASGRGTYNEQFF,TGCGCCAGCAGCCACGCTAGCGGGAGAGGAACCTACAATGAGCAGTTCTTC
-,TRBD2,TRBV13,TRBJ2-1,16,CASSTGTSGSNPEQFF,TGTGCCAGCAGCACGGGGACTAGCGGGAGCAATCCTGAGCAGTTCTTC
once,TRBD1,TRBV27,TRBJ1-1,14,CASSPTGGVAEAFF,TGTGCCAGCAGTCCGACAGGGGGGGTGGCTGAAGCTTTCTTT
-,-,TRBV4-3,TRBJ2-7,15,CASSQDPGGNYEQYF,TGCGCCAGCAGCCAAGACCCAGGGGGGAACTACGAGCAGTACTTC
few,TRBD1,TRBV6-6,TRBJ1-4,16,CASTDRAVPTNEKLFF,TGTGCCAGCACGGACAGGGCTGTCCCAACTAATGAAAAACTGTTTTTT